The clone carrying this T cell receptor (beta chain) was counted at least ten times. Its antigen is currently unknown. This entry comes from a study of neurological immune-mediated disorders. Trimming removed 4 bases from V and 4 bases from J, with 12 bases in between. Germline V lookup: CDR1 GTSNPN, CDR2 SVGIG (reference sequence). The CDR3 contains 13 residues. TCRdb processed the 5' RACE reads anew with MiXCR; each CDR3 protein has one entry. The table has some 27,000 distinct CDR3 sequences, around 6.3% seen once. Regarding the study as a whole: None of the CDR3 amino acid sequences of expanded clones recurred across subjects, suggesting private repertoires in all groups. Whereas HTLV-1-associated myelopathy showed the most TCR clonal expansion, multiple sclerosis showed the least, with levels below those of healthy controls.

V gene TRBV30 combines with J gene TRBJ2-3; no clear D. Sequenced: PBMCs. The receptor's source is a woman in her 50s in good health. CDR3 DNA sequence: TGTGCCTGGAACTTAGGTGTTGCAGATACGCAGTATTTT. Translating gives CAWNLGVADTQYF.